Listed below are T cell receptor beta chains from one sample, sequenced in a study of blood T cell repertoires in COVID-19. Produced via immunoSEQ multiplex PCR; TCRdb's table is partial and in-frame only. The sample lists approximately 70,000 clones, approximately 75% occurring once. Sample: peripheral blood. Every receptor here comes from a woman aged 60-75 years with acute or convalescent COVID-19. Both conserved end residues are part of each CDR3. The order of the fields is clone size, V gene, J gene, CDR3 protein. Clone size appears in some rows only: once, few, many, or a class for an expanded clone.

abundance: -; v_gene: TRBV11-3; j_gene: TRBJ1-1; CDR3aa: CASSLARRDTEAFF
abundance: once; v_gene: TRBV6-6; j_gene: TRBJ1-5; CDR3aa: CASSLFTGDYQPQHF
abundance: -; v_gene: TRBV6-1; j_gene: TRBJ1-5; CDR3aa: CASSEGTGNQPQHF
abundance: -; v_gene: TRBV7-9; j_gene: TRBJ1-1; CDR3aa: CASSDRSNEAFF
abundance: -; v_gene: TRBV28; j_gene: TRBJ1-2; CDR3aa: CASSSTTNYGYTF
abundance: -; v_gene: TRBV5-1; j_gene: TRBJ2-3; CDR3aa: CASRQNSGAADTQYF
abundance: once; v_gene: TRBV4-3; j_gene: TRBJ1-2; CDR3aa: CASSPGDMNYGYTF
abundance: -; v_gene: TRBV5-6; j_gene: TRBJ1-6; CDR3aa: CASSFRGTHYNSPLHF
abundance: -; v_gene: TRBV4-3; j_gene: TRBJ1-2; CDR3aa: CASSQMGTVYGYTF
abundance: -; v_gene: TRBV5-1; j_gene: TRBJ2-5; CDR3aa: CASSRSGQGAGTQYF
abundance: -; v_gene: TRBV7-3; j_gene: TRBJ1-1; CDR3aa: CASSLDRDNTEAFF
abundance: -; v_gene: TRBV6-5; j_gene: TRBJ2-7; CDR3aa: CASLGQGVETYEQYF
abundance: -; v_gene: TRBV28; j_gene: TRBJ1-2; CDR3aa: CASSPGTATYYGYTF
abundance: -; v_gene: TRBV27; j_gene: TRBJ1-5; CDR3aa: CASSYQGANQPQHF
abundance: -; v_gene: TRBV3-1/TRBV3-2; j_gene: TRBJ1-1; CDR3aa: CASSQVPGTARNTEAFF
abundance: few; v_gene: TRBV11-2; j_gene: TRBJ2-3; CDR3aa: CASSLGGDTQYF
abundance: -; v_gene: TRBV6-5; j_gene: TRBJ2-2; CDR3aa: CATGEDNHYTGELFF
abundance: -; v_gene: TRBV6-5; j_gene: TRBJ2-4; CDR3aa: CASSYSTTPPLNIQYF
abundance: few; v_gene: TRBV10-3; j_gene: TRBJ1-2; CDR3aa: CATLSGQAMGYGYTF
abundance: -; v_gene: TRBV5-8; j_gene: TRBJ2-7; CDR3aa: CASSPRTGLGEQYF
abundance: -; v_gene: TRBV20-1; j_gene: TRBJ1-2; CDR3aa: CSASDGRAGYTF
abundance: -; v_gene: TRBV10-3; j_gene: TRBJ2-7; CDR3aa: CAISESSGTGVRVEQYF
abundance: -; v_gene: TRBV10-3; j_gene: TRBJ2-5; CDR3aa: CAISVGETQYF
abundance: once; v_gene: TRBV5-6; j_gene: TRBJ2-1; CDR3aa: CASGGILAGGINEQFF
abundance: -; v_gene: TRBV5-4; j_gene: TRBJ2-3; CDR3aa: CASSLGGGTSGRYF
abundance: -; v_gene: TRBV19; j_gene: TRBJ1-1; CDR3aa: CASSNSGIMNTEAFF
abundance: -; v_gene: TRBV7-2; j_gene: TRBJ1-1; CDR3aa: CASSDTGTGEVEAFF
abundance: -; v_gene: TRBV28; j_gene: TRBJ2-6; CDR3aa: CASSLHGAGANVLTF
abundance: -; v_gene: TRBV2; j_gene: TRBJ1-1; CDR3aa: CASSPVADQYTEAFF
abundance: few; v_gene: TRBV27; j_gene: TRBJ1-2; CDR3aa: CASSRGQGGGYTF
abundance: -; v_gene: TRBV29-1; j_gene: TRBJ1-2; CDR3aa: CSVPFGQGRDTF
abundance: -; v_gene: TRBV6-2/TRBV6-3; j_gene: TRBJ1-2; CDR3aa: CASSYPQGARPIDGYTF
abundance: -; v_gene: TRBV7-2; j_gene: TRBJ2-1; CDR3aa: CASSPPSGGAREQFF
abundance: -; v_gene: TRBV7-2; j_gene: TRBJ1-5; CDR3aa: CASSLTGQGQPQHF
abundance: -; v_gene: TRBV7-2; j_gene: TRBJ1-4; CDR3aa: CASSLKLGWEKLFF
abundance: -; v_gene: TRBV3-1/TRBV3-2; j_gene: TRBJ2-3; CDR3aa: CASSQASGVRTDTQYF
abundance: -; v_gene: TRBV7-2; j_gene: TRBJ1-5; CDR3aa: CASSLVAGGPQHF
abundance: once; v_gene: TRBV19; j_gene: TRBJ1-2; CDR3aa: CASSIEGAGGYTF
abundance: once; v_gene: TRBV5-1; j_gene: TRBJ2-7; CDR3aa: CASRGGTGESEQYF
abundance: -; v_gene: TRBV5-1; j_gene: TRBJ2-1; CDR3aa: CASSSTPRLAGAGDEQFF
abundance: -; v_gene: TRBV5-1; j_gene: TRBJ1-2; CDR3aa: CATVRGHTF
abundance: many; v_gene: TRBV18; j_gene: TRBJ1-6; CDR3aa: CASSPEAQGTPLHF
abundance: -; v_gene: TRBV4-1; j_gene: TRBJ1-2; CDR3aa: CASSRQGEQYGYTF
abundance: -; v_gene: TRBV12-3/TRBV12-4; j_gene: TRBJ1-1; CDR3aa: CASRRRQDRATFF
abundance: -; v_gene: TRBV27; j_gene: TRBJ1-1; CDR3aa: CASSARDWTEAFF
abundance: -; v_gene: TRBV5-1; j_gene: TRBJ2-7; CDR3aa: CASSLTGVDDYEQYF
abundance: -; v_gene: TRBV5-1; j_gene: TRBJ2-1; CDR3aa: CASSLTTGVYEQFF
abundance: -; v_gene: TRBV2; j_gene: TRBJ1-5; CDR3aa: CASSPRSLRSNQPQHF
abundance: few; v_gene: TRBV11-2; j_gene: TRBJ1-1; CDR3aa: CASSFRGRGTEAFF
abundance: -; v_gene: TRBV5-1; j_gene: TRBJ2-7; CDR3aa: CASSLDTTYEQYF
abundance: -; v_gene: TRBV7-6; j_gene: TRBJ1-1; CDR3aa: CASSYPGFPNTEAFF
abundance: -; v_gene: TRBV2; j_gene: TRBJ2-3; CDR3aa: CASSEPQLAGGIETLTDTQYF
abundance: -; v_gene: TRBV10-3; j_gene: TRBJ1-2; CDR3aa: CAISEGDRAYGYTF
abundance: -; v_gene: TRBV7-3; j_gene: TRBJ2-6; CDR3aa: CASSLRGGGPSGANVLTF
abundance: -; v_gene: TRBV2; j_gene: TRBJ2-1; CDR3aa: CASSEGFGTGAVGEFF
abundance: once; v_gene: TRBV5-1; j_gene: TRBJ2-3; CDR3aa: CASSLGVQGLDTQYF